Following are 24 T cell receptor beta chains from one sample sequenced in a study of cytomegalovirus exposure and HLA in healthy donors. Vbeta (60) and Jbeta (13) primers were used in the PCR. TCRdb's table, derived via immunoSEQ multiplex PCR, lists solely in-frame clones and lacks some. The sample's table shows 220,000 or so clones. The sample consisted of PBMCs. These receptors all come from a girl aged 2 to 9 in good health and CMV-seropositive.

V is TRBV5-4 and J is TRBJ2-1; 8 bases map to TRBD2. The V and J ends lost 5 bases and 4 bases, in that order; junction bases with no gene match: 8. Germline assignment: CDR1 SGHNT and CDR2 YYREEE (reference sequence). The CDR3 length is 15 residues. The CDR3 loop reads CASSLKRERYNEQFF. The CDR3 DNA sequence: TGTGCCAGCAGTCTTAAGCGGGAGCGGTACAATGAGCAGTTCTTC.

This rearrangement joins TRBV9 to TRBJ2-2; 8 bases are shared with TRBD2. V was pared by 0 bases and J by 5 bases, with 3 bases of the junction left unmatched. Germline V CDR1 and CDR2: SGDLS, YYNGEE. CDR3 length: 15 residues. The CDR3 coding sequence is TGTGCCAGCAGCGTAGCGGCTAGCGGGACCGGGGAGCTGTTTTTT. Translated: CASSVAASGTGELFF.

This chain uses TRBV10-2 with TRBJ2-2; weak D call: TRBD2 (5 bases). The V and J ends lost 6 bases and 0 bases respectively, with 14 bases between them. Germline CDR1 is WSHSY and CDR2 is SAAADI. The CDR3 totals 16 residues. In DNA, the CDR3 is TGCGCCAGCAGGAAGAAGAGCGGCGCGAACACCGGGGAGCTGTTTTTT. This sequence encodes CASRKKSGANTGELFF.

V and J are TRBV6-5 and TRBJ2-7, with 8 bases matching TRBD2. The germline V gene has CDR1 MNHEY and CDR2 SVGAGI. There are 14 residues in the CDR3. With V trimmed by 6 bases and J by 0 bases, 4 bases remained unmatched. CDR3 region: CASRVAGSSYEQYF. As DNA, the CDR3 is TGTGCCAGCAGAGTAGCGGGATCCTCCTACGAGCAGTACTTC.

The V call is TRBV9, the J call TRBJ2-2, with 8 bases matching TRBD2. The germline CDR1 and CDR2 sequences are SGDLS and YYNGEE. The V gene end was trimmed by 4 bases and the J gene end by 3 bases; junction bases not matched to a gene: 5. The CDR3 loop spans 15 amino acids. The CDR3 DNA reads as TGTGCCAGCAGCCCGAGCGGGGGACACACCGGGGAGCTGTTTTTT. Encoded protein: CASSPSGGHTGELFF. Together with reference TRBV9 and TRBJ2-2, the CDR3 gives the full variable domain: DSGVTQTPKHLITATGQRVTLRCSPRSGDLSVYWYQQSLDQGLQFLIQYYNGEERAKGNILERFSAQQFPDLHSELNLSSLELGDSALYFCASSPSGGHTGELFFGEGSRLTVL.

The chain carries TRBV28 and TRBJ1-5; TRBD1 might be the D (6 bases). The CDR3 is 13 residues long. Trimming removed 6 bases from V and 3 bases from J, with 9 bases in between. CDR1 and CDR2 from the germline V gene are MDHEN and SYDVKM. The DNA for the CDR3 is TGTGCCAGCAGAAGGGGGTTCAATCAGCCCCAGCATTTT. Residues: CASRRGFNQPQHF.

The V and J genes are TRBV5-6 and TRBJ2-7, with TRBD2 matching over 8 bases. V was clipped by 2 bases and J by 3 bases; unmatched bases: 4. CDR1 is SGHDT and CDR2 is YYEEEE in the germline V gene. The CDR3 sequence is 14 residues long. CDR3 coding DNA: TGTGCCAGCAGCTTTAGCGGGAACGACTACGAGCAGTACTTC. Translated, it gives CASSFSGNDYEQYF.

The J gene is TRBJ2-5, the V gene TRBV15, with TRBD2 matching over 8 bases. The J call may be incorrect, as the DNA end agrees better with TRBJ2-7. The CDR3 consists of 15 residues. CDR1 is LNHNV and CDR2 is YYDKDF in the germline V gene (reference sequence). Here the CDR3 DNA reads TGTGCCACCAGCAAGAAGACTAGCGAACGATACGAGCAGTACTTC. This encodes CATSKKTSERYEQYF.

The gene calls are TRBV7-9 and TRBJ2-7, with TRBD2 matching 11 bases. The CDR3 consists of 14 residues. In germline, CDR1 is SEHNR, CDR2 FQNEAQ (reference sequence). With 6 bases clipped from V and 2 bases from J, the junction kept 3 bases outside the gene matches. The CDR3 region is CASSPTSGTYEQYF. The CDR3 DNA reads TGTGCCAGCAGTCCGACTAGCGGGACCTACGAGCAGTACTTC.

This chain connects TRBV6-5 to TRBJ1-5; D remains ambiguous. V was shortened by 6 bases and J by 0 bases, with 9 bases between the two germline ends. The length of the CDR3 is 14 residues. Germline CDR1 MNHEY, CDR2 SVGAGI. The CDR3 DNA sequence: TGTGCCAGCAGGCCCGGGTATAGCAATCAGCCCCAGCATTTT. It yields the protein CASRPGYSNQPQHF.

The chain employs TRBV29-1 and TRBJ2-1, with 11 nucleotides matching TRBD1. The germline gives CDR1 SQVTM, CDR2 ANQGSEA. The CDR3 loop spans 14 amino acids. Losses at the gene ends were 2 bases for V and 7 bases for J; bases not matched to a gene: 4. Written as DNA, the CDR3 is TGCAGCGTTGAACCGGGGACAGGGGGGAATGAGCAGTTCTTC. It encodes CSVEPGTGGNEQFF.

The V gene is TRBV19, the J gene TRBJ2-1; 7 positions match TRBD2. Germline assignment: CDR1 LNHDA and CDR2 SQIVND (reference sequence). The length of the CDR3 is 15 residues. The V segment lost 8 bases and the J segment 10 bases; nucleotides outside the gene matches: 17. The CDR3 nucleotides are TGTGCCAGTGGGGTGGAAGCGGGATATTCAGTAGAGCAGTTCTTC. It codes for CASGVEAGYSVEQFF.

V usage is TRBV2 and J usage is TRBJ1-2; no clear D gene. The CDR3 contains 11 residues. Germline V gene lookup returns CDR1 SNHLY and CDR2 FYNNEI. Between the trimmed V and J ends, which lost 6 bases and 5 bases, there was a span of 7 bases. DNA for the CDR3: TGTGCCAGCAGCCCCCGTTATGGCTACACCTTC. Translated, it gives CASSPRYGYTF.

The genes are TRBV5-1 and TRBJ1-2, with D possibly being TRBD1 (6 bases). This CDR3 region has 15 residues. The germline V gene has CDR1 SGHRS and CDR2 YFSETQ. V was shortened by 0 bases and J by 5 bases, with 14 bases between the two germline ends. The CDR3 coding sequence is TGCGCCAGCAGCTTGGTTACAGGGCCAGATTATGGCTACACCTTC. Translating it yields CASSLVTGPDYGYTF.

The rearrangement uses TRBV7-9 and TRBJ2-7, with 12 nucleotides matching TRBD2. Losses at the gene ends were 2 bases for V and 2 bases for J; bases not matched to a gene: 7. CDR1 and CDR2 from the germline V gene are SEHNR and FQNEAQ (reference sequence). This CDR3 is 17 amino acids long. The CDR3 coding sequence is TGTGCCAGCAGCTTAACCACCGGACTAGCGGGAACCTACGAGCAGTACTTC. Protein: CASSLTTGLAGTYEQYF.

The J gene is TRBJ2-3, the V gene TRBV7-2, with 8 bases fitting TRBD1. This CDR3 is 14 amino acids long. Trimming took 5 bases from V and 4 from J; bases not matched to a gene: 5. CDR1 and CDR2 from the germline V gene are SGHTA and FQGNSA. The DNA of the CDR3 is TGTGCCAGCAGCCTAGGACAGGGCGCAGATACGCAGTATTTT. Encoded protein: CASSLGQGADTQYF. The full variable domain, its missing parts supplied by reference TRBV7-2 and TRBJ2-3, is GAGVSQSPSNKVTEKGKDVELRCDPISGHTALYWYRQSLGQGLEFLIYFQGNSAPDKSGLPSDRFSAERTGGSVSTLTIQRTQQEDSAVYLCASSLGQGADTQYFGPGTRLTVL.

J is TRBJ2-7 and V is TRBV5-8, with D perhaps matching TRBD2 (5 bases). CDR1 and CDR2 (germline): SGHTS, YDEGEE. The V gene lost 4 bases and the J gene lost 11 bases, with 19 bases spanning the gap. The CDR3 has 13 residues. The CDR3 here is CASSTRRGDQEYF. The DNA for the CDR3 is TGTGCCAGCAGCACCCGTCGGGGAGACCAAGAGTACTTC. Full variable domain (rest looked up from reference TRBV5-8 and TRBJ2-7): EAGVTQSPTHLIKTRGQQATLRCSPISGHTSVYWYQQALGLGLQFLLWYDEGEERNRGNFPPRFSGRQFPNYSSELNVNALELEDSALYLCASSTRRGDQEYFGPGTRLTVT.

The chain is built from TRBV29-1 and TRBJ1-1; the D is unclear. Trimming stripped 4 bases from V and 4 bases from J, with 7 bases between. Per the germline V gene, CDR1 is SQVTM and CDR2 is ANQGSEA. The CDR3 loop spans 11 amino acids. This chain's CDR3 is CSVGGSTEAFF. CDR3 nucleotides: TGCAGCGTTGGTGGGAGCACTGAAGCTTTCTTT.

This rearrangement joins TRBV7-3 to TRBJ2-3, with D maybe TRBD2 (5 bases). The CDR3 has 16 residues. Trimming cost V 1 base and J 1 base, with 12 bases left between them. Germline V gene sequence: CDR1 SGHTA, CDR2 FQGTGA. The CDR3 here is CASSLSSAGGTDTQYF. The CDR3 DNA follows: TGTGCCAGCAGCTTAAGTTCGGCGGGTGGCACAGATACGCAGTATTTT.

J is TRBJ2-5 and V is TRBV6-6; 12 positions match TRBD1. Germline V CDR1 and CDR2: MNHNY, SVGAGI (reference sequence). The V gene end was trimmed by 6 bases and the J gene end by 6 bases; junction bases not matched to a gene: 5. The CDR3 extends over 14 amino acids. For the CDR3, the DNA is TGTGCCAGCAGGGGGACAGGGGGCGCGCAGACCCAGTACTTC. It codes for CASRGTGGAQTQYF.

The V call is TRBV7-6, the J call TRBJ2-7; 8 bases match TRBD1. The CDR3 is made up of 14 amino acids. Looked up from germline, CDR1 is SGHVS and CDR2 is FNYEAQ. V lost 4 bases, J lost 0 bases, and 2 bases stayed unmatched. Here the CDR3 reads CASSSGTGSYEQYF. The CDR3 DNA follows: TGTGCCAGCAGCTCAGGGACAGGCTCCTACGAGCAGTACTTC.

CDR3 bases: TGTGCCAGCAGCTTACTAATAAATCAGCCCCAGCATTTT. Its protein is CASSLLINQPQHF. The chain joins TRBV7-2 to TRBJ1-5; D unclear. The CDR3 is 13 residues long. V gave up 2 bases and J gave up 4 bases, with 6 bases separating them. Germline V gene sequence: CDR1 SGHTA, CDR2 FQGNSA. The complete variable domain, with remaining parts taken from reference TRBV7-2 and TRBJ1-5, reads GAGVSQSPSNKVTEKGKDVELRCDPISGHTALYWYRQSLGQGLEFLIYFQGNSAPDKSGLPSDRFSAERTGGSVSTLTIQRTQQEDSAVYLCASSLLINQPQHFGDGTRLSIL.

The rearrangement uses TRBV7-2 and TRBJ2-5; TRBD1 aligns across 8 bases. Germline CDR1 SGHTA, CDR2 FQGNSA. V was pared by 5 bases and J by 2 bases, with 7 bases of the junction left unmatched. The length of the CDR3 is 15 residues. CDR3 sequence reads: CASSPHRTGQETQYF. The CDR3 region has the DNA TGTGCCAGCAGCCCTCACCGGACAGGGCAAGAGACCCAGTACTTC.

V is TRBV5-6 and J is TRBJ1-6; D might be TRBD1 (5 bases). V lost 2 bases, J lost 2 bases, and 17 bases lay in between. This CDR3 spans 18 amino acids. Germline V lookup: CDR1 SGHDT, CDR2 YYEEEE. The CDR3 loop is CASSFGDLSGTYNSPLHF. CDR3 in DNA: TGTGCCAGCAGCTTCGGGGACCTAAGCGGGACCTATAATTCACCCCTCCACTTT.